This TCR beta chain derives from a study of identical twins. CDR3 length equals 18 residues. A note on this clonotype: As yet, its antigen is unknown. Germline is not matched at one junction end, which may reflect a read error.

cDNA molecules carried unique molecular identifiers, and template switching added a universal primer site. A single record per CDR3 protein comes from TCRdb applying MiXCR to the 5' RACE reads. The sample lists about 200,000 distinct CDR3 sequences, around 9.6% seen once, with around 5% in the top ten. Points from the study as a whole: Fewer insertions were carried by abundant cord blood beta clonotypes, but none was seen in memory repertoires. Twin sharing of out-of-frame TCR alpha was underestimated by models in monozygotic pairs.

The rearrangement uses TRBV12-3 or TRBV12-4 and TRBJ1-6, with D perhaps TRBD1 (5 bases). The specimen was memory (CD45RO+) T cells sorted from blood. This receptor was identified in a woman between 18 and 29 years old in good health. The CDR3: CACRLGLAGSSYNSPLHF. DNA for the CDR3: TGTGCCTGCAGGTTGGGACTAGCAGGGAGCTCCTATAATTCACCCCTCCACTTT.